Listed below are T cell receptor beta chains from one sample, sequenced in a study of blood T cell repertoires in COVID-19. Measured with immunoSEQ multiplex PCR; TCRdb has only the in-frame clones, and not every one. The sample lists about 490,000 clones, approximately 85% seen once, with under 4% in the top ten. Sequencing used peripheral blood. The receptors were gathered from a human donor in a cohort sampled during active COVID-19. CDR3s include the opening cysteine and the closing phenylalanine or tryptophan. A D gene is named only where the DNA matches it firmly. Where a row states a size, it is once, few, many or the class of an expanded clone; other rows omit it.

D,J,V,size,CDR3,DNA
NA,TRBJ1-6,TRBV28,NA,CASKGIQDNSPLHF,TGTGCCAGCAAAGGGATACAGGATAATTCACCCCTCCACTTT
TRBD1,TRBJ2-2,TRBV6-6,NA,CASITSADRGTGELFF,TGTGCCAGCATAACCTCCGCGGACAGGGGGACCGGGGAGCTGTTTTTT
TRBD1,TRBJ1-1,TRBV11-2,NA,CASSQQGARAEAFF,TGTGCCAGCAGTCAACAGGGGGCTCGGGCTGAAGCTTTCTTT
TRBD2,TRBJ2-1,TRBV9,NA,CASGEGLAAYNEQFF,TGTGCCAGCGGAGAGGGACTAGCGGCCTACAATGAGCAGTTCTTC
TRBD2,TRBJ2-7,TRBV4-1,NA,CASSLKGLAGEYPPYEQYF,TGCGCCAGCAGCCTCAAGGGACTAGCGGGGGAGTACCCCCCTTACGAGCAGTACTTC
TRBD1,TRBJ1-2,TRBV4-2,NA,CASSQGQGRNYGYTF,TGTGCCAGCAGCCAGGGACAGGGACGCAACTATGGCTACACCTTC
TRBD2,TRBJ2-1,TRBV19,NA,CASSIGGGPYNEQFF,TGTGCCAGTAGTATAGGCGGGGGTCCCTACAATGAGCAGTTCTTC
TRBD1,TRBJ2-2,TRBV20-1,once,CSASNPGTGLPGELFF,TGCAGTGCTAGTAACCCCGGGACAGGGTTGCCGGGGGAGCTGTTTTTT
TRBD1,TRBJ1-2,TRBV3-1/TRBV3-2,NA,CASSQTGGIYGYTF,TGTGCCAGCAGCCAAACAGGGGGCATCTATGGCTACACCTTC
TRBD2,TRBJ2-5,TRBV5-4,NA,CASSLAGGEGYQETQYF,TGTGCCAGCAGCTTGGCTGGGGGGGAGGGTTACCAAGAGACCCAGTACTTC
NA,TRBJ1-2,TRBV5-4,NA,CASSTRTPDYGYTF,TGTGCCAGCAGCACCCGGACACCCGACTATGGCTACACCTTC
NA,TRBJ1-3,TRBV19,NA,CASSVANSRDTIYF,TGTGCCAGTAGTGTAGCTAACTCGCGGGACACCATATATTTT
NA,TRBJ1-4,TRBV28,NA,CASNVATNEKLFF,TGTGCCAGCAATGTCGCAACTAATGAAAAACTGTTTTTT
TRBD2,TRBJ2-7,TRBV30,NA,CAWNLGLAGSEQYF,TGTGCCTGGAATTTAGGACTAGCGGGAAGCGAGCAGTACTTC
NA,TRBJ1-5,TRBV27,NA,CASSHNRREDQPQHF,TGTGCCAGCAGCCACAATCGAAGGGAGGATCAGCCCCAGCATTTT
NA,TRBJ1-1,TRBV2,NA,CASTSLTEAFF,TGTGCCAGCACTTCACTGACTGAAGCTTTCTTT
NA,TRBJ2-1,TRBV7-8,NA,CASSLMGGAYNEQFF,TGTGCCAGCAGCCTGATGGGAGGAGCCTACAATGAGCAGTTCTTC
TRBD1,TRBJ1-1,TRBV10-2,NA,CASSGTGGLNTEAFF,TGCGCCAGCAGTGGGACAGGGGGCCTGAACACTGAAGCTTTCTTT
NA,TRBJ1-1,TRBV7-9,few,CASSLPRVNTEAFF,TGTGCCAGCAGCTTACCCAGGGTGAACACTGAAGCTTTCTTT
TRBD2,TRBJ2-2,TRBV7-3,NA,CASSLMGLAGADGELFF,TGTGCCAGCAGCTTAATGGGACTAGCGGGAGCGGACGGGGAGCTGTTTTTT
NA,TRBJ1-5,TRBV19,NA,CASSIPTQEGWQPQHF,TGTGCCAGTAGTATCCCAACCCAGGAAGGATGGCAGCCCCAGCATTTT
NA,TRBJ1-5,TRBV4-2,NA,CASSQDERNQPQHF,TGTGCCAGCAGCCAAGATGAGAGGAATCAGCCCCAGCATTTT
NA,TRBJ1-1,TRBV19,NA,CASTHQGMNTEAFF,TGTGCCAGTACCCACCAGGGGATGAACACTGAAGCTTTCTTT
TRBD1,TRBJ2-6,TRBV3-1/TRBV3-2,NA,CASSPRQGLSSLSGANVLTF,TGTGCCAGCAGCCCCCGACAGGGCCTCTCCTCTCTCTCTGGGGCCAACGTCCTGACTTTC
TRBD1,TRBJ1-1,TRBV6-2/TRBV6-3,few,CASSRRQGSLDNTEAFF,TGTGCCAGCAGTAGACGACAGGGGAGTTTAGACAACACTGAAGCTTTCTTT
TRBD1,TRBJ1-3,TRBV5-6,NA,CASSSGGWGTIYF,TGTGCCAGCAGTTCAGGGGGCTGGGGCACCATATATTTT
TRBD2,TRBJ2-2,TRBV28,NA,CASSFSLATSETGELFF,TGTGCCAGCAGTTTTAGTCTAGCGACTAGCGAAACCGGGGAGCTGTTTTTT
NA,TRBJ2-2,TRBV30,NA,CAWSVSGYAGELFF,TGTGCCTGGAGTGTTTCAGGGTACGCCGGGGAGCTGTTTTTT
NA,TRBJ1-5,TRBV12-3/TRBV12-4,NA,CASSSLQQPQHF,TGTGCCAGCAGTTCTCTACAGCAGCCCCAGCATTTT
TRBD2,TRBJ2-7,TRBV4-3,NA,CASSQEDGLVGEQYF,TGCGCCAGCAGCCAAGAAGACGGACTAGTGGGCGAGCAGTACTTC
TRBD2,TRBJ2-1,TRBV27,NA,CASSLRGLARQDSYNEQFF,TGTGCCAGCAGTTTGCGGGGACTAGCGAGACAAGATTCCTACAATGAGCAGTTCTTC
NA,TRBJ1-1,TRBV19,NA,CASSEGMNTEAFF,TGTGCCAGTAGTGAGGGTATGAACACTGAAGCTTTCTTT
TRBD1,TRBJ1-2,TRBV12-3/TRBV12-4,NA,CASTNTGEAGYTF,TGTGCCAGCACCAATACAGGGGAGGCTGGCTACACCTTC
NA,TRBJ1-2,TRBV7-2,NA,CASSLGRAYGYTF,TGTGCCAGCAGCTTAGGGAGGGCCTATGGCTACACCTTC
TRBD1,TRBJ1-2,TRBV7-8,NA,CASSLDRGRGYTF,TGTGCCAGCAGCTTAGACAGGGGGCGGGGCTACACCTTC
TRBD1,TRBJ1-4,TRBV10-3,NA,CAISESPGTGGEKLFF,TGTGCCATCAGTGAGTCCCCCGGGACAGGGGGCGAAAAACTGTTTTTT
TRBD1,TRBJ1-1,TRBV3-1/TRBV3-2,few,CASRPGTGDTEAFF,TGTGCCAGCAGGCCCGGGACAGGGGACACTGAAGCTTTCTTT
NA,TRBJ1-6,TRBV18,few,CASSPGQEVFGNSPLHF,TGTGCCAGCTCACCAGGGCAGGAGGTGTTTGGGAATTCACCCCTCCACTTT
NA,TRBJ2-7,TRBV5-1,NA,CASSLGAGEVTYEQYF,TGCGCCAGCAGTTTGGGGGCGGGAGAGGTTACCTACGAGCAGTACTTC
TRBD2,TRBJ2-3,TRBV4-1,NA,CASSQTSGNTQYF,TGCGCCAGCAGCCAGACTAGCGGGAATACGCAGTATTTT
NA,TRBJ2-7,TRBV6-1,NA,CASSEFGVGGNYEQYF,TGTGCCAGCAGTGAATTCGGAGTTGGCGGGAACTACGAGCAGTACTTC
NA,TRBJ2-5,TRBV6-5,NA,CATTEGGGIETQYF,TGTGCCACTACGGAGGGGGGAGGGATAGAGACCCAGTACTTC
NA,TRBJ1-6,TRBV7-3,few,CASSLWAGLNSPLHF,TGTGCCAGCAGCTTATGGGCCGGACTAAATTCACCCCTCCACTTT
TRBD1,TRBJ2-7,TRBV19,NA,CASSGQGFLYEQYF,TGTGCCAGTAGTGGACAGGGATTCCTCTACGAGCAGTACTTC
TRBD2,TRBJ2-1,TRBV10-1,NA,CASSLAGYNEQFF,TGCGCCAGCTCCCTAGCGGGGTACAATGAGCAGTTCTTC
NA,TRBJ2-1,TRBV4-3,NA,CASSQDSGRGYEQFF,TGCGCCAGCAGCCAAGATTCCGGGAGAGGATATGAGCAGTTCTTC
TRBD1,TRBJ1-1,TRBV9,NA,CASSVVPTGEAAFF,TGTGCCAGCAGCGTAGTCCCCACAGGGGAGGCGGCTTTCTTT
TRBD1,TRBJ1-1,TRBV7-9,NA,CASSPGTGTAFF,TGTGCCAGCAGCCCCGGGACAGGGACAGCTTTCTTT
NA,TRBJ2-6,TRBV6-5,NA,CASSGVLSGANVLTF,TGTGCCAGCTCAGGTGTCCTCTCTGGGGCCAACGTCCTGACTTTC
TRBD1,TRBJ2-1,TRBV28,NA,CASSPSTGRGFF,TGTGCCAGCAGTCCCTCGACAGGGAGAGGGTTCTTC
NA,TRBJ1-1,TRBV7-8,NA,CASSITAVSTEAFF,TGTGCCAGCAGCATAACTGCCGTGAGCACTGAAGCTTTCTTT
TRBD1,TRBJ2-6,TRBV19,NA,CASSIRQGVSGANVLTF,TGTGCCAGTAGTATAAGGCAGGGGGTCTCTGGGGCCAACGTCCTGACTTTC
TRBD1,TRBJ2-2,TRBV10-3,NA,CASGQGETGELFF,TGTGCCTCCGGGCAGGGGGAGACCGGGGAGCTGTTTTTT
NA,TRBJ2-1,TRBV19,NA,CASSIETGLPYNEQFF,TGTGCCAGTAGTATAGAGACAGGCCTCCCCTACAATGAGCAGTTCTTC